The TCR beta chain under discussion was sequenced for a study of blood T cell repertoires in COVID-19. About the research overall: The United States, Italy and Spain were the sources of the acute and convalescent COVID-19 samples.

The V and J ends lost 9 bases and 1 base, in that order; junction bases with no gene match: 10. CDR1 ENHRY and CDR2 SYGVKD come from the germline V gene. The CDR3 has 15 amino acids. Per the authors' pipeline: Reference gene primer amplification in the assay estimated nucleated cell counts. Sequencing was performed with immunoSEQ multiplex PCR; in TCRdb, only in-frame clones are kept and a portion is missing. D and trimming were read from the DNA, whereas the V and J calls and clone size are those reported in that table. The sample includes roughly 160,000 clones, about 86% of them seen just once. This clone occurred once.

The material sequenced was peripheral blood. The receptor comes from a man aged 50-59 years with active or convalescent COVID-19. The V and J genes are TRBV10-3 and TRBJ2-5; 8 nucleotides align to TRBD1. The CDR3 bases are TGTGCCATTTCGCAACAGGGGGTTTTCCAAGAGACCCAGTACTTC. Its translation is CAISQQGVFQETQYF.